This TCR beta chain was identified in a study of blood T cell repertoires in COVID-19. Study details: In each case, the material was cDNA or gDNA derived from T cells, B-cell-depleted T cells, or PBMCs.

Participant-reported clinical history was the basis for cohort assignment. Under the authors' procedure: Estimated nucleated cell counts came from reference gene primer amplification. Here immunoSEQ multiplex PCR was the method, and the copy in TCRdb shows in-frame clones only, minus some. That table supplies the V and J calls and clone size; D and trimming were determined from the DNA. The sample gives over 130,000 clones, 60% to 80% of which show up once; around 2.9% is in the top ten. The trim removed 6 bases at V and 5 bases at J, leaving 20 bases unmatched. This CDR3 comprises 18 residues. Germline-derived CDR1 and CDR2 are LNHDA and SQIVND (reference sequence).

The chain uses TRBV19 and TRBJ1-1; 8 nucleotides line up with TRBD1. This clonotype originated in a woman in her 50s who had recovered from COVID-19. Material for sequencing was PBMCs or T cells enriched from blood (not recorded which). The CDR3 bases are TGTGCCAGTAGGGAAAGCGGGACAGGTTCGTGGATGGGGACTGAAGCTTTCTTT. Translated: CASRESGTGSWMGTEAFF.